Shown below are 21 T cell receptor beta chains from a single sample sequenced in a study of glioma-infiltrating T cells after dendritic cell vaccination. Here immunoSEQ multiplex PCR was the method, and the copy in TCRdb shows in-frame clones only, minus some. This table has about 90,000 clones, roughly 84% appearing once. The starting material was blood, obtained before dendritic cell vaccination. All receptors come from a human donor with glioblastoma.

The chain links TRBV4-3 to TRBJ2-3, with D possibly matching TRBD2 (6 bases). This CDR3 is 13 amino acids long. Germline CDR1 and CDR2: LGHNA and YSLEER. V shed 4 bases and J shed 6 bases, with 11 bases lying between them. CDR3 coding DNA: TGCGCCAGCAGCCGCCTGCGGGGCGATACGCAGTATTTT. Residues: CASSRLRGDTQYF.

The CDR3 region is CASSSPGQGIGEQFF. CDR3 DNA: TGTGCCAGCAGTTCCCCGGGACAGGGGATCGGTGAGCAGTTCTTC. The chain employs TRBV27 and TRBJ2-1; 10 bases are a match to TRBD1. The germline CDR1 and CDR2 sequences are MNHEY and SMNVEV (reference sequence). The ends lost 4 bases at V and 9 bases at J; junction bases unmatched: 9. The CDR3 extends over 15 amino acids.

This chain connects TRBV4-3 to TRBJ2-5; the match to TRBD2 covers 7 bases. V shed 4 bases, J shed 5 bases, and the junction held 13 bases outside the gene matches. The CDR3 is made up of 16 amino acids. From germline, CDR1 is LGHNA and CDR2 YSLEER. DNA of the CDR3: TGCGCCAGCAGCCCGCGGCTAGCGGAGATCGGCGAGACCCAGTACTTC. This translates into CASSPRLAEIGETQYF.

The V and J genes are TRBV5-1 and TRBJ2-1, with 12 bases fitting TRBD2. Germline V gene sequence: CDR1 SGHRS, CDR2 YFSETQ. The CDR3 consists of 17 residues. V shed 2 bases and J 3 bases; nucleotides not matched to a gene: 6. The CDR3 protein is CASSFRLAGDYYNEQFF. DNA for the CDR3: TGCGCCAGCAGCTTTCGACTAGCGGGGGATTACTACAATGAGCAGTTCTTC.

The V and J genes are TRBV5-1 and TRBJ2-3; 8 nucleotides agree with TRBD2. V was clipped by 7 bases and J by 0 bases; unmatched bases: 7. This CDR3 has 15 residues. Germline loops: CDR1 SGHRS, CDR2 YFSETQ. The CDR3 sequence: CASLGTGGSTDTQYF. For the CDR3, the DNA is TGCGCCAGCCTGGGGACGGGGGGGAGCACAGATACGCAGTATTTT.

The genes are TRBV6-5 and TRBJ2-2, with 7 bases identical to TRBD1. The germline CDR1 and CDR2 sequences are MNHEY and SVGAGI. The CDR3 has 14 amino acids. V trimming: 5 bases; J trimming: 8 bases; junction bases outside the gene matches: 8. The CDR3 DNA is TGTGCCAGCAGTCTAGGACAGGCTTGGGGGGAGCTGTTTTTT. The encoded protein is CASSLGQAWGELFF.

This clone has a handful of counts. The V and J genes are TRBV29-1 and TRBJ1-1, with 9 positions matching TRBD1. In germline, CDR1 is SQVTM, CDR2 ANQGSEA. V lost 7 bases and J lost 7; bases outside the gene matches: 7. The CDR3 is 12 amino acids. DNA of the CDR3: TGCAGCGCAAACAGGGGGCAGGGTGAAGCTTTCTTT. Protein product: CSANRGQGEAFF.

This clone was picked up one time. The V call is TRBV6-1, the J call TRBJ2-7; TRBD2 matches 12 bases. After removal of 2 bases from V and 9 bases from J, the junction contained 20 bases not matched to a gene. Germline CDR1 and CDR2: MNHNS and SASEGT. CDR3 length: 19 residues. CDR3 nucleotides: TGTGCCAGCAGTGAAACCCTGACTAGCGGGGGAGGCCTTCCATTACCGCAGTACTTC. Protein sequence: CASSETLTSGGGLPLPQYF.

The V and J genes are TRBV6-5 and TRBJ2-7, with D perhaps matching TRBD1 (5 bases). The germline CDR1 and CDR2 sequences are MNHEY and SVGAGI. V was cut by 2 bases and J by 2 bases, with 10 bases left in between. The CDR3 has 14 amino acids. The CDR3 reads CASSYRGPPYEQYF. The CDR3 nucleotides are TGTGCCAGCAGTTACAGGGGCCCGCCCTACGAGCAGTACTTC.

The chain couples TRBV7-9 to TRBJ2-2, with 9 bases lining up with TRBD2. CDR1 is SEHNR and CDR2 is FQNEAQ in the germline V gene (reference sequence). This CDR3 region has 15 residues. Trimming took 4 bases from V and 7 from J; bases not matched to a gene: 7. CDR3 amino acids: CASSSQRGEVGELFF. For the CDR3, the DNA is TGTGCCAGCAGCTCCCAGCGGGGGGAGGTCGGGGAGCTGTTTTTT.

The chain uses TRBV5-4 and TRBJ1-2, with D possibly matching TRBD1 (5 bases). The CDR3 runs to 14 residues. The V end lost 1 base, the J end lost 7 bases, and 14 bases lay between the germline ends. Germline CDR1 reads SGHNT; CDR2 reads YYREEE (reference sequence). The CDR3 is CASSLLSGVGGYTF. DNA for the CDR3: TGTGCCAGCAGCTTGCTGTCGGGGGTAGGTGGCTACACCTTC.

In DNA form, the CDR3 reads TGCGCCAGCAGTGATGGCGGGGGGAGCACAGATACGCAGTATTTT. As protein: CASSDGGGSTDTQYF. The V and J genes are TRBV10-1 and TRBJ2-3, with 8 positions matching TRBD2. Germline lookup yields CDR1 WNHNN and CDR2 SYGVQD (reference sequence). V trimming: 3 bases; J trimming: 0 bases; junction bases outside the gene matches: 2. There are 15 residues in the CDR3.

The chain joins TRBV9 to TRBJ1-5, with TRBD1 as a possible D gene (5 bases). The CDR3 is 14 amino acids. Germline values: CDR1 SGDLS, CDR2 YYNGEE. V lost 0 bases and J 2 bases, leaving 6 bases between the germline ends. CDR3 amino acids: CASSVEGGNQPQHF. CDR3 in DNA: TGTGCCAGCAGCGTAGAAGGGGGCAATCAGCCCCAGCATTTT.

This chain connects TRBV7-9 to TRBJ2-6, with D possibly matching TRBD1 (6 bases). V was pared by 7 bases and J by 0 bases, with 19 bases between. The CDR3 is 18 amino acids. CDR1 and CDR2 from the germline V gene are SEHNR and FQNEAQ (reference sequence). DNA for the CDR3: TGTGCCAGCATACGACAGGACCCCGCGTCCTCTGGGGCCAACGTCCTGACTTTC. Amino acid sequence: CASIRQDPASSGANVLTF.

CDR3 DNA sequence: TGTGCCAGCAGCCAAGATCTAGGTAGTTACAATGAGCAGTTCTTC. It specifies CASSQDLGSYNEQFF. This chain connects TRBV4-2 to TRBJ2-1; D uncertain. The ends were cut back, 0 bases at V and 4 bases at J, with 10 bases in the middle. Germline V gene lookup returns CDR1 LGHNA and CDR2 YNFKEQ. This CDR3 is 15 amino acids long.

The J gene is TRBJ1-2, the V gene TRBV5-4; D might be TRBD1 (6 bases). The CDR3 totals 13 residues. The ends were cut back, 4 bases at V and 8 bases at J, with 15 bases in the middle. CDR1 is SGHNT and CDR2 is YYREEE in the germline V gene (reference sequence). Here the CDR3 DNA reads TGTGCCAGCAGCCTCGAACAGGGTGGCGGCTACACCTTC. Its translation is CASSLEQGGGYTF.

The CDR3 DNA is TGCGCCAGCAGCGCCTCAGGGGAATGGGGAGAGACCCAGTACTTC. The encoded protein is CASSASGEWGETQYF. V is TRBV5-1 and J is TRBJ2-5; D possibly corresponds to TRBD1 (6 bases). V was clipped by 4 bases and J by 4 bases, with 17 bases between them. This CDR3 region has 15 residues. The germline CDR1 and CDR2 sequences are SGHRS and YFSETQ.

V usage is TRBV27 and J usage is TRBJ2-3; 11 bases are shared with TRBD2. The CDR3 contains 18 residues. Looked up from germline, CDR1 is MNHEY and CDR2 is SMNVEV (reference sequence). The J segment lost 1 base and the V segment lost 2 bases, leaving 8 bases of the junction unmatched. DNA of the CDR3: TGTGCCAGCAGTTTAAGAGGTCTAGCGGGAGGACGCACAGATACGCAGTATTTT. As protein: CASSLRGLAGGRTDTQYF.

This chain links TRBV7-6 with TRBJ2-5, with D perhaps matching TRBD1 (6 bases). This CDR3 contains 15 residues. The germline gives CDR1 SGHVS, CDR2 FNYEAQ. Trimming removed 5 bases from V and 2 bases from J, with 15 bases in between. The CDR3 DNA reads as TGTGCCAGCAGCCCTTCAAGGGGGTTACAAGAGACCCAGTACTTC. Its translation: CASSPSRGLQETQYF.

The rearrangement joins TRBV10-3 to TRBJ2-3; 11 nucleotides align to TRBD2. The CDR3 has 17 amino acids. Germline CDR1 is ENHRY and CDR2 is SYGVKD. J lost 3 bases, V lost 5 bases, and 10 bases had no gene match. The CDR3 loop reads CAISFTGTSGVTDTQYF. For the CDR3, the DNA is TGTGCCATCAGTTTTACCGGGACTAGCGGAGTAACAGATACGCAGTATTTT.

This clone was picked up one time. CDR3 nucleotides: TGTGCCAGCCGCAGACTAGATCAGGCGTCTGCGCAGTACTTC. It codes for CASRRLDQASAQYF. V gene TRBV5-8 combines with J gene TRBJ2-5; D perhaps matches TRBD2 (6 bases). V lost 7 bases, J lost 11 bases, and 24 bases lay in between. The CDR3 is 14 residues long. Germline CDR1 SGHTS, CDR2 YDEGEE.